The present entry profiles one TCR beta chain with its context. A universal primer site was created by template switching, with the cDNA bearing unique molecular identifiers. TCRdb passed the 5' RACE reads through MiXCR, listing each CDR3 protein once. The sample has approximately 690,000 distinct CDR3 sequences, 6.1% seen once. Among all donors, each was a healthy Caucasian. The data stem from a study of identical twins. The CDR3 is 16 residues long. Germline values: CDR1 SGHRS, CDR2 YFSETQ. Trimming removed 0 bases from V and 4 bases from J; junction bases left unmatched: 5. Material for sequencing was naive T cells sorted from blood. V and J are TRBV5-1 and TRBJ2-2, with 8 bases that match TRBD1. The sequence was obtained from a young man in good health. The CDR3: CASSLEVTGVTGELFF. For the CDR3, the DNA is TGCGCCAGCAGCTTGGAAGTGACAGGGGTCACCGGGGAGCTGTTTTTT.